What follows is one T cell receptor beta chain and its context. The antigen is unknown. This sample was included in a study of cytomegalovirus exposure and HLA in healthy donors. It was with 60 Vbeta and 13 Jbeta primers that the PCR ran. Measured with immunoSEQ multiplex PCR; TCRdb has only the in-frame clones, and not every one. The sample has roughly 260,000 clones, about 83% seen once. CDR3 length equals 14 residues. The germline V and J ends were trimmed by 3 bases and 1 base, with 10 bases remaining between them. Per the germline V gene, CDR1 is SGDLS and CDR2 is YYNGEE. Points from the study as a whole: Later work associated approximately 17,000 TCR beta sequences with HLA alleles at 0.05 false discovery rate. Reports state that TCR beta sequences accurately predicted most subjects' HLA-A and HLA-B alleles. Previously analyzed data showed that most TCR beta V segments were productive at a frequency of about 87% or about 30%. A later analysis reportedly found fewer N-insertions in an Asian-associated ancestry cluster than the roughly 670-donor mean.

V is TRBV9 and J is TRBJ1-1; D unresolved. The sequenced sample consisted of PBMCs. This clonotype was sampled from a woman in her forties in good health and CMV-seropositive. The CDR3 bases are TGTGCCAGCAGCGAGGACGGAGGGAACACTGAAGCTTTCTTT. Its translation is CASSEDGGNTEAFF.